Sequencing of this T cell receptor beta chain was carried out in a study of a mutant IDH1 vaccine in newly diagnosed glioma. Study-wide background: Vaccination was launched 4-6 weeks after radiotherapy alone, or with temozolomide cycles.

Clones were read by immunoSEQ multiplex PCR, and TCRdb kept only the in-frame ones, dropping some. The table lists about 33,000 clones, 75% of them singletons. Noted time point: week 47, end of study. In the vaccine, a single dose held 300 ug of the mutant IDH1 20-mer peptide, along with topical imiquimod. Donors had new WHO grade 3 or 4 IDH1-mutant, ATRX-lost astrocytomas. This clone was detected once. Its specificity is unknown. Trimming took 2 bases from V and 4 from J, leaving 6 bases between them. Germline-derived CDR1 and CDR2 are MDHEN and SYDVKM. The CDR3 is made up of 12 amino acids. The clonotype originates from a man aged 40-55 years with glioma. This sequence joins TRBV28 and TRBJ2-7; D is unresolved. The source was PBMCs, collected from a glioma patient whose treatment included an IDH1 peptide vaccine. The CDR3 is CASSLGSYEQYV. Here the CDR3 DNA reads TGTGCCAGCAGTTTAGGCAGTTACGAGCAGTACGTC.